This record covers a single T cell receptor (beta chain). Its specific antigen is unknown. The record has no base qualities; no much larger clone is one base away. The data were obtained in a study of T cells after yellow fever vaccination (dated by TCRdb to about 2019). In terms of the full investigation: Libraries from fractions with low cell numbers were prepared with the SMART-Seq v4 Ultra Low Input RNA kit. To follow T-cell clones before and after both primary and booster YFV17D yellow fever vaccination, bulk TCR alpha and beta repertoires underwent longitudinal sequencing. Two healthy male donors, one aged 18 to 30 and one aged 30 to 40 years, made up the cohort. Blood samples were taken at several timepoints before and after primary and secondary immunization, and bulk PBMC replicates and cell subsets were isolated. Summary of the overall study and its limitations: Because abundant contaminating clonotypes from the bulk population could be contained in FACS-sorted repertoires, computational filtering was required. Only a couple of donors were included in the study, so the extent to which the findings can be generalized is limited. After the booster, most of the clones that had expanded following primary vaccination were detected again (96% of CD4 and around nine tenths of CD8), which suggests that memory was broadly maintained. A small share of clonotypes was detected in both CD4 and CD8 compartments, with the overlap likely arising from convergent recombination. Compared with the primary T-cell response, the secondary T-cell response was weaker but faster, peaking on day 5 rather than day 15.

This specimen's treatment or condition label, interpreted: live attenuated yellow fever vaccine strain. At each blood-draw timepoint, two biological replicates of bulk PBMCs were collected. A standard Ficoll-Paque protocol was used to isolate PBMCs from peripheral blood. TriZol was used to extract RNA from bulk PBMCs, CD4 and CD8 fractions, and dextramer-positive and dextramer-negative fractions. TCR cDNA was synthesized by 5'RACE template switching, which introduced a universal primer site and unique molecular identifiers. Priming of cDNA synthesis was performed from both the TCR alpha and TCR beta constant segments. Library amplification used two PCR steps, and the second PCR step added sample barcodes and sequencing adapters. Sequencing of the libraries was done on either Illumina HiSeq 2500 (2x100 bp) or NovaSeq (2x150 bp). From the authors' description of their analysis: Reads were demultiplexed and collapsed into UMI consensus sequences with MIGEC, and V(D)J alignment was performed with MiXCR. Vaccine-responding clonotypes were identified with edgeR using replicate PBMC samples, with FDR below 0.01 and a log2 fold change above 5 up to day 15 being required. Each bulk clonotype was labeled CD4 or CD8 based on which sequenced repertoire, CD4 or CD8, contained the clonotype at higher abundance. TCRdb reprocessing: public reads trimmed at Q25 with fastp, clones called with MiXCR, in-frame beta chains kept. Rows with one shared CDR3 protein collapse into an entry with the most common genes and DNA. These V and J calls are TCRdb output, not the study's own analysis. In this sample the table shows some 550,000 distinct CDR3 sequences, 15% to 20% of which occur a single time. The leading ten clones occupy around an eighth of the sample.

Looking up the germline V gene yields CDR1 ENHRY and CDR2 SYGVKD. Trimming removed 10 bases from V and 2 bases from J, leaving 12 bases between the germline ends. The CDR3 starts with the cysteine, ends with the phenylalanine, and has 12 residues. Of all the DNA, just the CDR3 is kept, 36 bases in frame from base 1. The chain uses TRBV10-3 and TRBJ2-7; TRBD2 is a possible D gene, resting on 6 matching bases. This TCR derives from a man aged 25 to 40 who received the YFV17D yellow fever vaccine. The source material was PBMCs, sampled 15 days after the yellow fever booster vaccination. The CDR3 loop reads CATTRETYEQYF. The DNA sequence reads TGTGCCACGACTAGAGAAACCTACGAGCAGTACTTC.